Listed below are T cell receptor beta chains from one sample, sequenced in a study of control samples from healthy donors and cancer patients. Measured with immunoSEQ multiplex PCR; TCRdb has only the in-frame clones, and not every one. Of approximately 46,000 clones detected, more than 70% appear once; the ten largest clones hold 10%. The specimen sequenced was PBMCs. These receptor sequences come from a woman aged 55-75 years with lung cancer. Both conserved end residues are trimmed from each CDR3. Fields, in order: J gene, V gene, CDR3 protein.

TRBJ1-3 | TRBV29-1 | SVEDLGGGNTIY
TRBJ2-5 | TRBV7-6 | ASSIATQETQY
TRBJ1-1 | TRBV7-9 | ASSSKGGRLAEAF
TRBJ2-6 | TRBV19 | ASLTRHYGAGANVLT
TRBJ1-1 | TRBV28 | ASSRTGDTEAF
TRBJ1-3 | TRBV11-2 | ASSPTGVWLASGNTIY
TRBJ2-3 | TRBV24-1 | ATSDLGRRGGDTQY
TRBJ2-5 | TRBV7-9 | ASRHVNEETQY
TRBJ1-4 | TRBV5-1 | ASSLAPGADTNEKLF
TRBJ2-3 | TRBV4-1 | ASSQGDGRPDTQY
TRBJ1-1 | TRBV18 | ASSSGARGTEAF
TRBJ2-7 | TRBV29-1 | SVGGLAGYEQY
TRBJ2-3 | TRBV24-1 | ATSYRTASGSATQY
TRBJ2-2 | TRBV21-1 | ASSPLGEVTNTGELF
TRBJ1-2 | TRBV4-3 | ASSHDRGQGDGYT
TRBJ1-3 | TRBV29-1 | SVGEQGDTIY
TRBJ1-6 | TRBV19 | ASKGQALGSPLH
TRBJ1-1 | TRBV19 | ASSTAEGAVAF
TRBJ2-4 | TRBV4-3 | ASSQARGVAKNIQY
TRBJ2-7 | TRBV4-1 | ASSRGLGDSTYEQY
TRBJ2-7 | TRBV27 | ASGGLREQY
TRBJ1-4 | TRBV4-2 | ASTATPATNEKLF
TRBJ2-3 | TRBV24-1 | ATSAPGRSNTDTQY
TRBJ1-1 | TRBV9 | ASSLSQGGTEAF
TRBJ1-2 | TRBV2 | ASSERGFGNYGYT
TRBJ2-7 | TRBV7-2 | ASSLVRGLSYEQY
TRBJ1-5 | TRBV18 | ASSPQESKPQH
TRBJ1-1 | TRBV29-1 | SVRGRTGSTEAF
TRBJ2-7 | TRBV19 | ASSIGELPNYEQY
TRBJ1-6 | TRBV5-1 | ASSLETSPSPLH
TRBJ2-3 | TRBV15 | ATSRASEGGGTDTQY
TRBJ2-7 | TRBV3-1/TRBV3-2 | ASSRDTDLAYEQY
TRBJ2-5 | TRBV4-2 | ASSQEETQY
TRBJ1-1 | TRBV7-3 | ASSLNGVTMNTEAF
TRBJ2-5 | TRBV9 | ASSTGTSGNWETQY
TRBJ1-2 | TRBV6-5 | ASSSLVTGDYGYT
TRBJ1-3 | TRBV28 | ASSLGGNTIY
TRBJ2-7 | TRBV6-5 | ASSPRTHSYEQY
TRBJ1-3 | TRBV7-6 | ASSPYPPQGSGNTIY
TRBJ1-5 | TRBV28 | ASHTGTQPQH
TRBJ2-1 | TRBV11-3 | ASSGSLGAHEQF
TRBJ2-5 | TRBV19 | ASSIRAGGRYQETQY
TRBJ1-1 | TRBV29-1 | SVGQGDTEAF
TRBJ2-3 | TRBV4-3 | ASSQLGGQILAGSTDTQY
TRBJ2-1 | TRBV6-4 | ASSVSSGRNEQF
TRBJ1-5 | TRBV27 | ASRSGQISNQPQH
TRBJ2-7 | TRBV27 | ASSMSGSYEQY
TRBJ2-5 | TRBV9 | ASSVAQGFQETQY
TRBJ2-1 | TRBV25-1 | ASSPAGGERYEQF
TRBJ1-1 | TRBV4-2 | ASSQELSGKAF